One sample yielded the 13 T cell receptor delta chains listed below, sequenced in a study of gamma delta lymphoproliferative disorders and STAT genes. PBMCs from patients and controls supplied the genomic DNA for sequencing. TCRdb re-called the multiplex PCR reads using CATT. The sample holds over 950 delta-chain clones, roughly 2.3% seen once. Sequencing was carried out using blood. The receptors stem from a human donor in good health.

This clone was seen a handful of times. TCRdb's listed protein matches a much larger clone and diverges from this DNA's translation at residue 16, likely through a read error; the protein shown comes from the DNA. This chain's CDR3 is CALGVKRVLRPGEYKPIF. DNA of the CDR3: TGTGCTCTTGGGGTTAAACGGGTCCTAAGGCCGGGGGAGTATAAACCCATCTTT. V gene TRDV1 combines with J gene TRDJ1; tentative D call: TRDD3 (6 bases). Germline V lookup: CDR1 TSWWSYY, CDR2 QGS. The CDR3 spans 18 residues.

This clone was counted only a few times. The protein TCRdb lists belongs to a much larger clone and differs from this DNA's translation at residue 12, which points to a read error; the protein shown is made from the DNA. CDR3 residues: CALGELSYWGNILIF. The CDR3 DNA reads as TGTGCTCTTGGGGAACTTTCCTACTGGGGGAATATACTCATCTTT. The genes are TRDV1 and TRDJ1, with TRDD3 matching 9 bases. V lost 0 bases, J lost 10 bases, and 9 bases stayed unmatched. Germline CDR1 reads TSWWSYY; CDR2 reads QGS. The CDR3 consists of 15 residues.

This clone occurred a few times. A read error likely explains why the TCRdb protein, taken from a much larger clone, differs from this DNA's translation at residue 13; the protein shown is translated from the DNA. The chain is built from TRDV3 and TRDJ1; 11 bases align to TRDD3. Germline V gives CDR1 TVYSNPD, CDR2 GDNSRS (reference sequence). V dropped 5 bases and J dropped 3; count of bases not matched to a gene: 23. The CDR3 is made up of 19 amino acids. The CDR3 here is CAVRPSRDGWGIPADKLIF. The CDR3 DNA reads as TGTGCCGTGAGGCCTTCCCGTGACGGCTGGGGGATACCAGCCGATAAACTCATCTTT.

This clone was observed a few times. TCRdb's listed protein matches a much larger clone and diverges from this DNA's translation at residue 11, likely through a read error; the protein shown comes from the DNA. The rearrangement joins TRDV2 to TRDJ1; 8 bases match TRDD3. The V gene end was trimmed by 1 base and the J gene end by 4 bases; junction bases not matched to a gene: 10. The CDR3 extends over 16 amino acids. CDR1 GEAIGNYY and CDR2 EKD come from the germline V gene. CDR3 region: CACDTAWGNHIDKLIF. The CDR3 DNA reads as TGTGCCTGTGACACGGCCTGGGGGAACCACATCGATAAACTCATCTTT.

Of note for this clone: For this DNA, TCRdb reports the protein of a much larger clone, which diverges at residue 16, most likely from a read error; the protein presented here is translated directly from the DNA. CDR3 loop: CALGPFLRKRIWGIWNTRQMFF. The CDR3, as DNA: TGTGCCTTGGGCCCCTTCCTACGTAAGCGTATCTGGGGGATCTGGAACACCCGACAGATGTTTTTC. The rearrangement links TRDV3 to TRDJ3; D is possibly TRDD2 or TRDD3 (9 bases each). Germline-derived CDR1 and CDR2 are TVYSNPD and GDNSRS (reference sequence). The length of the CDR3 is 22 residues.

This clone is medium-sized. Since a far larger clone is one base different, this is likely a read error. CDR3 coding DNA: TGTGCCTGTGACAAAATTCCCTTGGGGGATCGAAGACCCACCGATAAACTCATCTTT. Translating gives CACDKIPLGDRRPTDKLIF. The chain employs TRDV2 and TRDJ1; 8 nucleotides agree with TRDD3. Per the germline V gene, CDR1 is GEAIGNYY and CDR2 is EKD. V lost 2 bases and J lost 1; bases outside the gene matches: 17. This CDR3 spans 19 amino acids.

This clone has just a few counts. TCRdb's protein for this DNA is that of a much larger clone and differs from the translation at residue 11, likely a read error; the protein shown is the DNA translation. The V call is TRDV1, the J call TRDJ1, with 9 bases matching TRDD2. The J segment lost 4 bases and the V segment lost 3 bases, leaving 18 bases of the junction unmatched. The length of the CDR3 is 19 residues. Germline CDR1 TSWWSYY, CDR2 QGS. CDR3 in DNA: TGTGCTCTTGGGGACCCTTCCTACCTCCCACGGGGGAATATCGATAAACTCATCTTT. Its translation: CALGDPSYLPRGNIDKLIF.

This clone has only a few counts. The chain is built from TRDV2 and TRDJ1; 10 positions agree with TRDD3. Germline V gives CDR1 GEAIGNYY, CDR2 EKD. The CDR3 totals 18 residues. V shed 3 bases, J shed 0 bases, and the junction held 12 bases outside the gene matches. The CDR3 nucleotides are TGTGCCTGTGACCCGGTACTGGGGGATCCCATTGACACCGATAAACTCATCTTT. It translates to CACDPVLGDPIDTDKLIF.

With respect to this clone: The protein held in TCRdb is that of a much larger clone and does not match this DNA's translation at residue 5, likely because of a read error; the protein shown is translated from the DNA. V and J are TRDV1 and TRDJ1, with a possible D match to TRDD3 (6 bases). The V gene's germline CDR1 is TSWWSYY and CDR2 QGS. This CDR3 is 15 amino acids long. Trimming took 9 bases from V and 7 from J, leaving 24 bases between them. Here the CDR3 reads CALVHYWVPGSKLIF. In DNA, the CDR3 is TGTGCTCTAGTACATTACTGGGTCCCCGGGTCTAAACTCATCTTT.

By proportion, this clone is hyperexpanded. This specimen includes other DNA sequences encoding the same CDR3. V gene TRDV3 combines with J gene TRDJ1; 11 nucleotides line up with TRDD3. The CDR3 contains 16 residues. The V gene's germline CDR1 is TVYSNPD and CDR2 GDNSRS (reference sequence). The ends lost 3 bases at V and 2 bases at J; junction bases unmatched: 11. CDR3 residues: CAFPGGLGDTTDKLIF. CDR3 sequence (DNA): TGTGCCTTCCCAGGGGGCCTGGGGGATACAACCGATAAACTCATCTTT.

As for this clone: This likely came from a read error, as a far larger clone is one base away. Other nucleotide sequences from this sample produce the same CDR3. The chain carries TRDV2 and TRDJ1; 8 bases align to TRDD3. With V trimmed by 4 bases and J by 0 bases, 9 bases remained unmatched. This CDR3 has 16 amino acids. In germline, CDR1 is GEAIGNYY, CDR2 EKD. The CDR3 nucleotides read TGTGCCTGTGATACGGCCTGGGGGAACCACACCGATAAACTCATCTTT. Protein sequence: CACDTAWGNHTDKLIF.

About this clone: This likely reflects a read error, since a far larger clone is one base away. This same CDR3 is encoded by further DNA sequences in the sample. The chain carries TRDV3 and TRDJ3; 9 bases are shared with TRDD3. The junction had 24 bases not matched to a gene; V was cut back by 3 bases and J by 3 bases. Germline values: CDR1 TVYSNPD, CDR2 GDNSRS (reference sequence). The CDR3 is 22 residues long. The CDR3 nucleotides are TGTGCCTTGGGCCCCTTCCTGCGTAAGCGTATCTGGGGGATCTGGGACACCCGACAGATGTTTTTC. It specifies CALGPFLRKRIWGIWDTRQMFF. Full variable domain (rest looked up from reference TRDV3 and TRDJ3): CDKVTQSSPDQTVASGSEVVLLCTYDTVYSNPDLFWYRIRPDYSFQFVFYGDNSRSEGADFTQGRFSVKHILTQKAFHLVISPVRTEDSATYYCALGPFLRKRIWGIWDTRQMFFGTGIKLFVEP.

The sample holds a few counts of this clone. With a far larger clone one base away, a read error is the likely cause. The CDR3 here is CALEEPMAHGYTDKLIF. CDR3 coding DNA: TGTGCTCTTGAGGAACCGATGGCACATGGGTACACCGATAAACTCATCTTT. The chain uses TRDV1 and TRDJ1; D is undetermined. Germline V gene lookup returns CDR1 TSWWSYY and CDR2 QGS. The CDR3 is 17 residues long.